This paragraph covers one T cell receptor (beta chain) sequence. J was trimmed by 2 bases and V by 1 base; bases with no gene match: 5. Germline V gene data show CDR1 as SQVTM and CDR2 as ANQGSEA. CDR3 length equals 15 residues. The sample originates from a study of cytomegalovirus exposure and HLA in healthy donors. PCR used 60 Vbeta primers and 13 Jbeta primers. Assay: immunoSEQ multiplex PCR; the TCRdb copy retains only in-frame clones and omits some. This table has hundreds of thousands of clones, 80% to 90% appearing once. The chain links TRBV29-1 to TRBJ2-3, with 8 bases lining up with TRBD1. This TCR was sampled from a woman aged 18-29 years in good health and CMV-seronegative. The specimen was PBMCs. CDR3 sequence (DNA): TGCAGCGTTGAAGGTTACAGGGGGAACACAGATACGCAGTATTTT. Its translation: CSVEGYRGNTDTQYF.